The 24 T cell receptor beta chains below were found in one sample sequenced in a study of blood T cell repertoires in COVID-19. The method was immunoSEQ multiplex PCR; TCRdb's version includes in-frame clones alone and lacks a portion of them. The top ten clones hold approximately 1.2% of a sample with 130,000 to 150,000 clones, more than 75% of them seen once. Sequenced material: PBMCs or T cells enriched from blood (not recorded which). The origin of the receptors is a woman aged 25 to 39 with acute COVID-19.

On this clone: The germline gene is not matched at one end of the junction; a read error may be the cause. This chain connects TRBV5-6 to TRBJ2-7, with D possibly TRBD1 on 5 matching bases. The CDR3 spans 15 residues. CDR1 and CDR2 (germline): SGHDT, YYEEEE. The chain's CDR3 is CASSLARYETGSGGF. CDR3 DNA: TGTGCCAGCAGCTTGGCCAGATATGAAACAGGATCTGGCGGCTTC.

The genes are TRBV24-1 and TRBJ2-1; 12 nucleotides line up with TRBD1. This CDR3 region has 15 residues. Unmatched junction bases numbered 5, after V lost 3 bases and J lost 9 bases. The germline CDR1 and CDR2 sequences are KGHDR and SFDVKD. The CDR3 DNA is TGTGCCACCAGTGATCCCGGGACAGGGGGCTCTGAGCAGTTCTTC. Translated, it gives CATSDPGTGGSEQFF.

In DNA, the CDR3 is TGTGCCAGCAGTTTCTCCAGGGGGCCGGCTTTCTTT. Amino acids: CASSFSRGPAFF. The J gene is TRBJ1-1, the V gene TRBV12-3 or TRBV12-4; 8 bases align to TRBD1. V lost 3 bases and J lost 11; bases outside the gene matches: 5. This CDR3 contains 12 residues.

This clone was found once. The rearrangement uses TRBV5-1 and TRBJ2-1; 12 positions match TRBD2. Per the germline V gene, CDR1 is SGHRS and CDR2 is YFSETQ. The CDR3 extends over 15 amino acids. J lost 6 bases, V lost 4 bases, and 5 bases had no gene match. The CDR3 reads CASSHGLAGSNEQFF. CDR3 bases: TGCGCCAGCAGCCATGGACTAGCGGGAAGCAATGAGCAGTTCTTC.

This sequence joins TRBV9 and TRBJ1-2; D ambiguous. V shed 1 base and J shed 7 bases, with 8 bases lying between them. The CDR3 length is 12 residues. Germline V CDR1 and CDR2: SGDLS, YYNGEE. In DNA, the CDR3 is TGTGCCAGCAGCGTACCCTCCGGTGGCTACACCTTC. Translated: CASSVPSGGYTF.

The V and J genes are TRBV30 and TRBJ1-1; 8 nucleotides agree with TRBD1. The CDR3 loop spans 13 amino acids. With 2 bases clipped from V and 6 bases from J, the junction kept 5 bases outside the gene matches. CDR1 and CDR2 (germline): GTSNPN, SVGIG (reference sequence). The CDR3 loop reads CAWSRGQAAEAFF. The CDR3 DNA reads as TGTGCCTGGAGTAGGGGACAGGCCGCTGAAGCTTTCTTT.

This chain links TRBV28 with TRBJ2-7; 7 positions match TRBD2. With V trimmed by 6 bases and J by 4 bases, 12 bases remained unmatched. From germline, CDR1 is MDHEN and CDR2 SYDVKM. The CDR3 is 15 amino acids. As DNA, the CDR3 is TGTGCCAGCAGCTTGGGGGGGTCTCAACCTTACGAGCAGTACTTC. Protein product: CASSLGGSQPYEQYF. The full variable domain, in which reference TRBV28 and TRBJ2-7 provide the parts outside the CDR3, is DVKVTQSSRYLVKRTGEKVFLECVQDMDHENMFWYRQDPGLGLRLIYFSYDVKMKEKGDIPEGYSVSREKKERFSLILESASTNQTSMYLCASSLGGSQPYEQYFGPGTRLTVT.

The V gene is TRBV2, the J gene TRBJ2-5, with TRBD1 identical over 8 bases. From germline, CDR1 is SNHLY and CDR2 FYNNEI. Unmatched junction bases numbered 8, after V lost 3 bases and J lost 2 bases. This CDR3 comprises 16 residues. CDR3 sequence reads: CASSDPHTGGQETQYF. CDR3 DNA sequence: TGTGCCAGCAGTGACCCCCATACAGGGGGGCAAGAGACCCAGTACTTC.

V gene TRBV2 combines with J gene TRBJ2-3; D is ambiguous. The V end lost 4 bases, the J end lost 1 base, and 3 bases lay between the germline ends. This CDR3 is 12 amino acids long. Germline V gene lookup returns CDR1 SNHLY and CDR2 FYNNEI. DNA of the CDR3: TGTGCCAGCAGTGCTCGCACAGATACGCAGTATTTT. Translation: CASSARTDTQYF.

The chain joins TRBV30 to TRBJ1-5; D remains ambiguous. V dropped 0 bases and J dropped 7 bases, with 10 bases sitting between them. The CDR3 totals 13 residues. From germline, CDR1 is GTSNPN and CDR2 SVGIG (reference sequence). The CDR3 loop is CAWSVTLQQPQHF. CDR3 nucleotide sequence: TGTGCCTGGAGTGTGACCCTACAGCAGCCCCAGCATTTT.

V and J are TRBV7-8 and TRBJ1-5, with unresolved D. The CDR3 has 12 residues. In germline, CDR1 is SGHVS, CDR2 FQNEAQ. The V end lost 5 bases, the J end lost 4 bases, and 6 bases lay between the germline ends. The CDR3 region has the DNA TGTGCCAGCAGCCGCACAAATCAGCCCCAGCATTTT. Translating gives CASSRTNQPQHF. The variable domain in full, completed from reference TRBV7-8 and TRBJ1-5, reads GAGVSQSPRYKVAKRGQDVALRCDPISGHVSLFWYQQALGQGPEFLTYFQNEAQLDKSGLPSDRFFAERPEGSVSTLKIQRTQQEDSAVYLCASSRTNQPQHFGDGTRLSIL.

The rearrangement links TRBV7-2 to TRBJ2-3; 10 bases match TRBD2. V was pared by 2 bases and J by 4 bases, with 6 bases of the junction left unmatched. The CDR3 has 16 residues. Germline loops: CDR1 SGHTA, CDR2 FQGNSA. The CDR3 bases are TGTGCCAGCAGCTTATGGCTAGCGGGAGTAGCAGATACGCAGTATTTT. Translated: CASSLWLAGVADTQYF. The full variable domain, rest sourced from reference TRBV7-2 and TRBJ2-3, is GAGVSQSPSNKVTEKGKDVELRCDPISGHTALYWYRQSLGQGLEFLIYFQGNSAPDKSGLPSDRFSAERTGGSVSTLTIQRTQQEDSAVYLCASSLWLAGVADTQYFGPGTRLTVL.

This clone appeared a few times. The genes are TRBV28 and TRBJ1-4; D remains unclear. Looked up from germline, CDR1 is MDHEN and CDR2 is SYDVKM. Trimming pared 5 bases from V and 13 bases from J, leaving 17 bases between. The CDR3 extends over 13 amino acids. CDR3 nucleotides: TGTGCCAGCAGTACCCAGGCCCGAACAAGACTGTTTTTT. Translation gives CASSTQARTRLFF.

This clone was counted only a few times. This chain uses TRBV7-2 with TRBJ2-7, with TRBD2 matching 7 bases. Germline V gene lookup returns CDR1 SGHTA and CDR2 FQGNSA. The CDR3 has 15 residues. Unmatched junction bases numbered 7, after V lost 5 bases and J lost 0 bases. The CDR3 reads CASSLGGTSSYEQYF. The CDR3 DNA reads as TGTGCCAGCAGCCTCGGGGGGACGAGCTCCTACGAGCAGTACTTC.

This clone was seen a single time. The chain couples TRBV7-9 to TRBJ1-1; 7 bases are a match to TRBD1. The CDR3 totals 14 residues. CDR1 and CDR2 from the germline V gene are SEHNR and FQNEAQ (reference sequence). With 1 base clipped from V and 6 bases from J, the junction kept 5 bases outside the gene matches. This chain's CDR3 is CASSLGTGRPEAFF. The CDR3 region has the DNA TGTGCCAGCAGCTTAGGGACAGGTAGGCCTGAAGCTTTCTTT. Complete variable domain (other parts from reference TRBV7-9 and TRBJ1-1): DTGVSQNPRHKITKRGQNVTFRCDPISEHNRLYWYRQTLGQGPEFLTYFQNEAQLEKSRLLSDRFSAERPKGSFSTLEIQRTEQGDSAMYLCASSLGTGRPEAFFGQGTRLTVV.

The CDR3: CSVEGGPGSNTEAFF. Written as DNA, the CDR3 is TGCAGCGTTGAAGGAGGACCGGGATCGAACACTGAAGCTTTCTTT. The V call is TRBV29-1, the J call TRBJ1-1, with D unresolved. Germline V gene lookup returns CDR1 SQVTM and CDR2 ANQGSEA. The CDR3 extends over 15 amino acids. Between the trimmed V and J ends, which lost 1 base and 1 base, there was a span of 13 bases.

The V gene is TRBV9, the J gene TRBJ2-3; TRBD2 might be the D (5 bases). The germline V and J ends were trimmed by 0 bases and 5 bases, with 16 bases remaining between them. The CDR3 is 16 amino acids. The germline CDR1 and CDR2 sequences are SGDLS and YYNGEE. The CDR3 here is CASSVVRLLKGDTQYF. DNA of the CDR3: TGTGCCAGCAGCGTAGTGCGACTACTCAAGGGAGATACGCAGTATTTT.

This clone has just a few counts. The V call is TRBV12-3 or TRBV12-4, the J call TRBJ2-7, with TRBD1 matching over 7 bases. The CDR3 loop spans 13 amino acids. The V and J ends lost 6 bases and 2 bases, in that order; junction bases with no gene match: 4. CDR3 in amino acids: CASSKTGPYEQYF. Written as DNA, the CDR3 is TGTGCCAGCAGCAAGACAGGGCCCTACGAGCAGTACTTC.

The rearrangement links TRBV28 to TRBJ2-1; 12 positions match TRBD2. The CDR3 runs 15 residues. After removal of 3 bases from V and 7 bases from J, the junction contained 4 bases not matched to a gene. Germline V gene data show CDR1 as MDHEN and CDR2 as SYDVKM. The chain's CDR3 is CASSLRLAGANEQFF. The DNA for the CDR3 is TGTGCCAGCAGTTTGCGACTAGCGGGAGCAAATGAGCAGTTCTTC.

J is TRBJ1-1 and V is TRBV28; the D gene is possibly TRBD1 (6 bases). The CDR3 covers 15 residues. The V end lost 5 bases, the J end lost 1 base, and 14 bases lay between the germline ends. Germline CDR1 is MDHEN and CDR2 is SYDVKM. In DNA form, the CDR3 reads TGTGCCAGCAGTCTAGGGGGGGGGTCGAACACTGAAGCTTTCTTT. Translating gives CASSLGGGSNTEAFF.

This rearrangement joins TRBV5-1 to TRBJ1-1; D ambiguous. The CDR3 sequence is 13 residues long. The V gene lost 4 bases and the J gene lost 1 base, with 8 bases spanning the gap. Germline V gene lookup returns CDR1 SGHRS and CDR2 YFSETQ. CDR3 protein: CASSPGKNTEAFF. Here the CDR3 DNA reads TGCGCCAGCAGCCCGGGGAAGAACACTGAAGCTTTCTTT.

This clone was seen a few times. The J gene is TRBJ1-2, the V gene TRBV4-1; the D is unclear. The CDR3 has 12 residues. CDR1 is MGHRA, CDR2 YSYEKL, per germline. V shed 1 base and J shed 5 bases, with 5 bases lying between them. CDR3 nucleotide sequence: TGCGCCAGCAGCCAAGTTGAGTATGGCTACACCTTC. Amino acid sequence: CASSQVEYGYTF.

The chain uses TRBV20-1 and TRBJ2-7; D is uncertain. The CDR3 contains 11 residues. V dropped 5 bases and J dropped 4 bases, with 9 bases sitting between them. CDR1 and CDR2 (germline): DFQATT, SNEGSKA (reference sequence). The CDR3 sequence: CSALPLYEQYF. In DNA, the CDR3 is TGCAGTGCTCTTCCCCTATACGAGCAGTACTTC.

This sequence joins TRBV30 and TRBJ2-7; tentative D call: TRBD1 (5 bases). CDR3 length: 13 amino acids. Trimming stripped 2 bases from V and 2 bases from J, with 10 bases between. From germline, CDR1 is GTSNPN and CDR2 SVGIG (reference sequence). CDR3 sequence: CAWSFRETYEQYF. In DNA form, the CDR3 reads TGTGCCTGGAGTTTCAGGGAAACCTACGAGCAGTACTTC.